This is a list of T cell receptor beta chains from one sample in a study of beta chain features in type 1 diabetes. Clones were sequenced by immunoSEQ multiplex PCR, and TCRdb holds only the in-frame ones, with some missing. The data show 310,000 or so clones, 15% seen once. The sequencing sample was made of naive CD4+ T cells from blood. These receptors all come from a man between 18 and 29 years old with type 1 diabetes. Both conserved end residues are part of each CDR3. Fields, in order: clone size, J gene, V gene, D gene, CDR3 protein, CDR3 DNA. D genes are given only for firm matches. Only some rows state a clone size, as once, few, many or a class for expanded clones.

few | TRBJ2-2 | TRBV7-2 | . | CASSFRVVGELFF | TGTGCCAGCAGCTTTAGAGTAGTCGGGGAGCTGTTTTTT
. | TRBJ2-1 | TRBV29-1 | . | CSVPPGHPSEEQFF | TGCAGCGTTCCCCCCGGACACCCGTCGGAGGAGCAGTTCTTC
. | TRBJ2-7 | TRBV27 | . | CASSLGGGNRYEQYF | TGTGCCAGCAGTTTAGGCGGGGGCAATCGCTACGAGCAGTACTTC
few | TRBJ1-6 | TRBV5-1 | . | CASSPRSSYNSPLHF | TGCGCCAGCAGCCCCCGGAGCTCCTATAATTCACCCCTCCACTTT
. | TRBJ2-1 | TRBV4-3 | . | CASSRGNVNEQFF | TGCGCCAGCAGCCGAGGGAACGTCAATGAGCAGTTCTTC
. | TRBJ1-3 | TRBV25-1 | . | CASSITRRSTIYF | TGTGCCAGCAGTATCACCCGCCGGAGCACCATATATTTT
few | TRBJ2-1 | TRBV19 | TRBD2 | CASSMGKLAGKGYNEQFF | TGTGCCAGTAGTATGGGAAAACTAGCGGGAAAGGGGTACAATGAGCAGTTCTTC
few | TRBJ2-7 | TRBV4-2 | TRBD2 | CASSQDQAGGPPYEQYF | TGTGCCAGCAGCCAAGACCAAGCGGGAGGGCCTCCTTACGAGCAGTACTTC
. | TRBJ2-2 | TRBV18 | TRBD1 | CASSPTGGASGELFF | TGTGCCAGCTCACCGACAGGGGGAGCGTCCGGGGAGCTGTTTTTT
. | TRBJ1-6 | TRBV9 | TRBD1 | CASSVDPGQRNSPLHF | TGTGCCAGCAGCGTAGACCCGGGACAGCGAAATTCACCCCTCCACTTT
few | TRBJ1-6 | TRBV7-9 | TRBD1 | CASSLRRTGYHSPLHF | TGTGCCAGCAGCTTAAGGAGGACAGGGTATCATTCACCCCTCCACTTT
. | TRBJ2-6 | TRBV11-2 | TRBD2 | CASSLEWGRGGVGGANVLTF | TGTGCCAGCAGCTTAGAGTGGGGGCGGGGGGGCGTGGGAGGGGCCAACGTCCTGACTTTC